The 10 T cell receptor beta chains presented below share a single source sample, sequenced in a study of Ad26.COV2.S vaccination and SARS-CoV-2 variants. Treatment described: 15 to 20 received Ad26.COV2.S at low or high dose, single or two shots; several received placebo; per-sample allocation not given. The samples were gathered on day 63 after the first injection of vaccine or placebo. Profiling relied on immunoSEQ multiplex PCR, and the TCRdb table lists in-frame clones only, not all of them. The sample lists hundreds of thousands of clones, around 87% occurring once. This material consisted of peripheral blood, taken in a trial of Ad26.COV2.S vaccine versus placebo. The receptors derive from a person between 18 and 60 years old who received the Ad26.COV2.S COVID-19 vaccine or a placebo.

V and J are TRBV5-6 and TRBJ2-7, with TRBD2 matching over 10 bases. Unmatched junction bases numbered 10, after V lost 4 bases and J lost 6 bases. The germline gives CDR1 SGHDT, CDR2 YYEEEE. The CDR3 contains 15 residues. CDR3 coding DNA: TGTGCCAGCAGCGCATACCTAGCGGGAGAACTCGAGCAGTACTTC. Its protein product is CASSAYLAGELEQYF.

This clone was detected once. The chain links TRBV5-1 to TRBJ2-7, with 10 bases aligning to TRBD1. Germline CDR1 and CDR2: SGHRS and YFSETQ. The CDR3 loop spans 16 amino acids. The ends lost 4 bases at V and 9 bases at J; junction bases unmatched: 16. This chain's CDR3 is CASSPPQTGGLEVQYF. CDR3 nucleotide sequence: TGCGCCAGCAGCCCACCCCAGACAGGGGGCCTAGAGGTGCAGTACTTC.

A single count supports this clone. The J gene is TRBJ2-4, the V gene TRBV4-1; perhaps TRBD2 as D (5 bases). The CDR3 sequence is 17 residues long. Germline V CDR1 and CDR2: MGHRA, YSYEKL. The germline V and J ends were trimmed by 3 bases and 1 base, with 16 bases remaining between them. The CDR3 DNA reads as TGCGCCAGCAGCCATGTTGGGAGTGGTACGGCCAAAAACATTCAGTACTTC. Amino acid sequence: CASSHVGSGTAKNIQYF.

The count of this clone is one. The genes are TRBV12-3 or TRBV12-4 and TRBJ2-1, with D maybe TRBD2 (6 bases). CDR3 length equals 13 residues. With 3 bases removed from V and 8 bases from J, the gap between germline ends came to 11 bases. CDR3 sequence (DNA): TGTGCCAGCAGTTTGGTGGGGGGTCATGAGCAGTTCTTC. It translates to CASSLVGGHEQFF.

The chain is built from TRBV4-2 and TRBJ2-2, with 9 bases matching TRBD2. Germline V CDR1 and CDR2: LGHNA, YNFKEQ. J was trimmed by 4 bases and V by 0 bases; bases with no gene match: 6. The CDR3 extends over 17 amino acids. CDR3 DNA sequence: TGTGCCAGCAGCCAAGATATAGCTAGCGGGATCACCGGGGAGCTGTTTTTT. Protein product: CASSQDIASGITGELFF.

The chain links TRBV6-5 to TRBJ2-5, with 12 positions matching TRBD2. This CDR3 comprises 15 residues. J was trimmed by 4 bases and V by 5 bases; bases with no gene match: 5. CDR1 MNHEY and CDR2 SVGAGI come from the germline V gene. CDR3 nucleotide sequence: TGTGCCAGCAGTCGACTAGCGGGAGAGGTAGAGACCCAGTACTTC. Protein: CASSRLAGEVETQYF.

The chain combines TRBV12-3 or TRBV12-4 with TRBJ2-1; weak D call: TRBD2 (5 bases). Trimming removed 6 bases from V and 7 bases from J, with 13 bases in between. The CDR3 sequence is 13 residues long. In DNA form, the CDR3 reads TGTGCCAGCAGCCCGTTTAGGAGGAATGAGCAGTTCTTC. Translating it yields CASSPFRRNEQFF.

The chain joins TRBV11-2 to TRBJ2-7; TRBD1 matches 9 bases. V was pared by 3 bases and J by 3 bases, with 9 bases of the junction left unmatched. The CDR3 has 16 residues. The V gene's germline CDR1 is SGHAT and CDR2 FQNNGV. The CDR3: CASSLLGDRALYEQYF. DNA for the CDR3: TGTGCCAGCAGCTTGTTGGGGGACAGGGCACTCTACGAGCAGTACTTC.

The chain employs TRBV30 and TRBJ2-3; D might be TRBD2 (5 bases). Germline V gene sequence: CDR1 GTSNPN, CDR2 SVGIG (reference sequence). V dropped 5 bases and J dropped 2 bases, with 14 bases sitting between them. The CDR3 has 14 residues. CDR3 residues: CAWVPASLTDTQYF. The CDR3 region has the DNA TGTGCCTGGGTACCCGCTAGCCTCACAGATACGCAGTATTTT.

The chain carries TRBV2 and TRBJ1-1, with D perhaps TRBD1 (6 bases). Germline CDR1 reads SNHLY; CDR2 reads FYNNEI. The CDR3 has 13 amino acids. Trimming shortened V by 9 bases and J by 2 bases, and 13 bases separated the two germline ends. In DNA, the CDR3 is TGTGCCAGTAGGCAGGGGATTAACACTGAAGCTTTCTTT. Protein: CASRQGINTEAFF. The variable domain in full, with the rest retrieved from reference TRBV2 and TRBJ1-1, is EPEVTQTPSHQVTQMGQEVILRCVPISNHLYFYWYRQILGQKVEFLVSFYNNEISEKSEIFDDQFSVERPDGSNFTLKIRSTKLEDSAMYFCASRQGINTEAFFGQGTRLTVV.